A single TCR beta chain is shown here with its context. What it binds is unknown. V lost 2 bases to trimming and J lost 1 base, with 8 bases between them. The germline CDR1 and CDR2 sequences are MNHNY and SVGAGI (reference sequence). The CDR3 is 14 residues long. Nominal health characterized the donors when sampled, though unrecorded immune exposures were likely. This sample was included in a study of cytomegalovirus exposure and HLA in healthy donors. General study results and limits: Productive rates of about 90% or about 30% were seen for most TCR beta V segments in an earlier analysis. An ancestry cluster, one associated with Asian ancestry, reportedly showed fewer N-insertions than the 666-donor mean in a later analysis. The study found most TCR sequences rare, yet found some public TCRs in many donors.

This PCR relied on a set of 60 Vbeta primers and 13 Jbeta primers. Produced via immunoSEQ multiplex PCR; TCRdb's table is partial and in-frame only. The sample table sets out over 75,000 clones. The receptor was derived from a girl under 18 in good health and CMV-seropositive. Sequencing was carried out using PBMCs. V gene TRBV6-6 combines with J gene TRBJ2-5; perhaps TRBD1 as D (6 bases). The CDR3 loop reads CASSYTGFQETQYF. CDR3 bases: TGTGCCAGCAGTTACACAGGGTTCCAAGAGACCCAGTACTTC.